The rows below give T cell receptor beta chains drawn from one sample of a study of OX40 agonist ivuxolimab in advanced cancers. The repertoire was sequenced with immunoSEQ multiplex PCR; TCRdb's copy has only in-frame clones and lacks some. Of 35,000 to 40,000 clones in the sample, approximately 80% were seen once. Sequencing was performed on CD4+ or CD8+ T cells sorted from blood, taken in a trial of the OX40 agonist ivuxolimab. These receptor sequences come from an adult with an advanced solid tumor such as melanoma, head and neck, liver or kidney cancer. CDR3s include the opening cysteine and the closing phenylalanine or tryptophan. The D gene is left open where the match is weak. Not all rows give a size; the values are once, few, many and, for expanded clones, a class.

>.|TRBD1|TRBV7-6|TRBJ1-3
CASSRQGSSGNTIYF
TGTGCCAGCAGCCGACAGGGGAGCTCTGGAAACACCATATATTTT
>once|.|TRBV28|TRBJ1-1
CASSLGRVRSTEAFF
TGTGCCAGCAGTTTAGGGAGGGTGAGGAGCACTGAAGCTTTCTTT
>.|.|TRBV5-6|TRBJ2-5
CASRSQGRQETQYF
TGTGCCAGCAGAAGTCAGGGACGGCAAGAGACCCAGTACTTC
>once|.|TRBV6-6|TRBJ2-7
CASSYSPGQDPYEQYF
TGTGCCAGCAGTTACTCTCCCGGGCAGGACCCCTACGAGCAGTACTTC
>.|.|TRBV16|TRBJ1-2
CASSQWVQNYGYTF
TGTGCCAGCAGCCAATGGGTCCAGAACTATGGCTACACCTTC
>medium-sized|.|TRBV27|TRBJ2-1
CASSFSAWNEQFF
TGTGCCAGCAGTTTCTCGGCGTGGAATGAGCAGTTCTTC
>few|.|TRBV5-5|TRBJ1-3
CASSQQGPSSGNTIYF
TGTGCCAGCAGCCAACAGGGACCCTCGTCTGGAAACACCATATATTTT
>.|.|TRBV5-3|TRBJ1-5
CARSQGRRKDQPQHF
TGTGCCAGAAGCCAAGGGAGGCGGAAAGATCAGCCCCAGCATTTT
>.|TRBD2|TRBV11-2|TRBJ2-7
CASSRPGTSGLLSSYEQYF
TGTGCCAGCAGCCGTCCCGGGACTAGCGGGTTACTGAGCTCCTACGAGCAGTACTTC
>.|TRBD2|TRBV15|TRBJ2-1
CATSSPEAAGDRGDNEQFF
TGTGCCACCAGCAGTCCCGAGGCGGCGGGGGACCGGGGGGACAATGAGCAGTTCTTC
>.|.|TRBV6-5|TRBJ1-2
CASRADQGANYGYTF
TGTGCCAGCCGAGCGGACCAGGGCGCTAACTATGGCTACACCTTC
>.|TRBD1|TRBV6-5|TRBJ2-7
CASSSTGDYYEQYF
TGTGCCAGCAGTTCCACAGGGGATTACTACGAGCAGTACTTC